This T cell receptor beta chain is drawn from a study of blood T cell repertoires in COVID-19. Across the study: Donors in the United States, Italy and Spain gave samples during acute or convalescent COVID-19. T cells, B-cell-depleted T cells, or PBMCs supplied cDNA or gDNA.

The CDR3 totals 14 residues. The Seattle patients, enrolled during active infection, were followed longitudinally. In the original workflow: Using reference gene primer amplification, nucleated cell counts were estimated. Clones were sequenced by immunoSEQ multiplex PCR, and TCRdb holds only the in-frame ones, with some missing. The D gene and trimming were derived from the DNA, and the V and J assignments and clone size from that table. The table has fewer than 350,000 clones, roughly 90% seen once; the top ten hold roughly 4%. This clonotype was sampled from a woman between 55 and 75 years old with COVID-19, enrolled during active disease. The rearrangement joins TRBV21-1 to TRBJ1-3. TRBV21-1 is an annotated pseudogene. What was sequenced was peripheral blood. The CDR3 protein is CASSLYFAGNTIYF. The DNA of the CDR3 is TGTGCCAGCAGCCTTTATTTTGCTGGAAACACCATATATTTT.